The entry that follows covers one TCR beta chain sequence. Its target is not known. The table came from immunoSEQ multiplex PCR; TCRdb's copy has only in-frame clones and leaves some out. The sample lists about 250,000 clones, roughly nine tenths occurring once. Indicated treatment: some 19 received Ad26.COV2.S at low or high dose, single or two shots; roughly 5 received placebo; per-sample allocation not given. Sampling took place 63 days after the first vaccine or placebo injection. Ad26.COV2.S expressed prefusion-stabilized spike from the original Wuhan strain. The data are from a study of Ad26.COV2.S vaccination and SARS-CoV-2 variants. Study results and limitations: It is possible that the TCR breadth and depth analyses underestimated the total T cell responses. Following vaccination, spike-specific CD8+ and CD4+ T cell responses reportedly exhibited substantial breadth.

Trimming left V 2 bases short and J 7 bases short, with 9 bases between. The CDR3 extends over 13 amino acids. This TCR came from a person aged 18-60 years who received the Ad26.COV2.S COVID-19 vaccine or a placebo. The chain uses TRBV12-3 or TRBV12-4 and TRBJ2-1; a possible D gene is TRBD1 (6 bases). The starting material was peripheral blood, obtained in a trial of Ad26.COV2.S vaccine versus placebo. For the CDR3, the DNA is TGTGCCAGCAGTTTAAAGAGGGGGAATGAGCAGTTCTTC. The encoded protein is CASSLKRGNEQFF.